This T cell receptor (beta chain) was sequenced in a study of cytomegalovirus exposure and HLA in healthy donors. The CDR3 is 15 amino acids. CDR1 is SGHRS and CDR2 is YFSETQ in the germline V gene. Germline trimming cut 2 bases from V and 10 bases from J; bases unmatched to any gene: 6. Use of 60 Vbeta and 13 Jbeta primers characterized the PCR. Repertoires were generated with immunoSEQ multiplex PCR, while TCRdb's copy carries only in-frame clones and drops some. The table shows tens of thousands of clones, with 78% occurring only once. J is TRBJ2-1 and V is TRBV5-1; 13 bases fit TRBD2. The clonotype comes from a woman in her 40s in good health and CMV-seronegative. Sequenced material: PBMCs. The CDR3 bases are TGCGCCAGCAGCTTCGGGACTAGCGGGACGGGCGAGCAGTTCTTC. This sequence encodes CASSFGTSGTGEQFF.